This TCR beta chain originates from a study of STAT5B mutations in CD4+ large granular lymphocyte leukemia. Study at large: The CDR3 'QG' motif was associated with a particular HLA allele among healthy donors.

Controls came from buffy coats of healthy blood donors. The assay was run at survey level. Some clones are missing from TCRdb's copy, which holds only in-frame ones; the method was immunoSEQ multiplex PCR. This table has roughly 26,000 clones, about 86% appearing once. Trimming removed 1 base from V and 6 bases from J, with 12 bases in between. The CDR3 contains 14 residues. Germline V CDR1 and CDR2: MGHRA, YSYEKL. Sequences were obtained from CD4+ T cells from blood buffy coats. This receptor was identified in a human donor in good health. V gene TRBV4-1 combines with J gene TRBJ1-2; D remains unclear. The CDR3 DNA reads TGCGCCAGCAGCCAAGGGTTTAGGAGGAATGGCTACACCTTC. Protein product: CASSQGFRRNGYTF.